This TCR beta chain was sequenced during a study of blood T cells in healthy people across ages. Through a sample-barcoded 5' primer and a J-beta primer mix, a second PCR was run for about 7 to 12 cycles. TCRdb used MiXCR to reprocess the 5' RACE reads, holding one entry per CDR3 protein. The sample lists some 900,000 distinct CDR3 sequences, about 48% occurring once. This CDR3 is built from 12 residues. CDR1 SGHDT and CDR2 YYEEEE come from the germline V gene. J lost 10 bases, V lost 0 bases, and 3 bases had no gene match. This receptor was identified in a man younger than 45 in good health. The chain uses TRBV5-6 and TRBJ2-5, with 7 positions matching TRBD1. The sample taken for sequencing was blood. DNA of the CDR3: TGTGCCAGCAGCTTGGTACAGGGGAACCAGTACTTC. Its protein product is CASSLVQGNQYF.